This T cell receptor (beta chain) originates from a study of T cell repertoires in cytomegalovirus infection. Via MiXCR, TCRdb re-called the reads, giving one row per CDR3 protein. This table holds 450,000 to 600,000 distinct CDR3 sequences, 40% to 50% found once. Details on this clonotype: Antigen specificity is unknown.

The CDR3 contains 15 residues. In germline, CDR1 is SGHAT, CDR2 FQNNGV. V lost 5 bases and J 3 bases, leaving 17 bases between the germline ends. This clonotype was obtained from a human donor in good health (CMV status not recorded). Some clones in this sample may be carry-over from other donors' samples. The sample here was cultured PBMCs, taken from culture after CMV antigen stimulation. This chain connects TRBV11-2 to TRBJ2-7; maybe TRBD2 (5 bases). The CDR3, as DNA: TGTGCCAGCAGCCCTGGATGGGCAGGACTCTACGAGCAGTACTTC. This sequence encodes CASSPGWAGLYEQYF.